The clone carrying this TCR beta chain was counted between two and nine times. Its specificity is not known. The V gene lost 6 bases and the J gene lost 8 bases, with 23 bases spanning the gap. Germline V gives CDR1 SGDLS, CDR2 YYNGEE. CDR3 length: 15 amino acids. This sample stems from a study of T-cell reconstitution after alpha-beta-depleted transplantation in children. This sample's TCRbeta library carried unique molecular identifier barcodes. Via MiXCR, TCRdb re-called the PCR reads, giving one row per CDR3 protein. The sample consists of some 180,000 distinct CDR3 sequences, 6.6% of them appearing once. Study results and caveats: Several hundred rapidly expanded clones from non-depleted graft cells reportedly supplied alpha-beta T cells about two months post-transplant. Certain patients had high TCRbeta diversity at day 60, and it came from recipient T cells and thymic progenitors that survived.

This material consisted of PBMCs, taken before TCRalphabeta/CD19-depleted stem cell transplant. The sequence was obtained from a boy under 10 years old with acute lymphoblastic leukemia, due to receive a stem cell transplant. J is TRBJ1-2 and V is TRBV9, with D possibly TRBD1 on 5 matching bases. In DNA, the CDR3 is TGTGCCAGCAAATCAGGCCTGGGGGAAGGAGGAGGCTACACCTTC. Translation gives CASKSGLGEGGGYTF.